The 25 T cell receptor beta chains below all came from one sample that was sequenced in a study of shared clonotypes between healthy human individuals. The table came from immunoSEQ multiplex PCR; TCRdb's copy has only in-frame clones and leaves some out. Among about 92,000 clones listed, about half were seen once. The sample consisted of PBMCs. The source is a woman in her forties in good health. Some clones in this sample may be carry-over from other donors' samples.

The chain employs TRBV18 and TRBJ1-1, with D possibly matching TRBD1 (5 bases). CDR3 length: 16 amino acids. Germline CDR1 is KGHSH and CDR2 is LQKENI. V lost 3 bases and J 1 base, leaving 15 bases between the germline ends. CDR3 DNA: TGTGCCAGCTCACCGGTAGGGGCAGCTTCGAACACTGAAGCTTTCTTT. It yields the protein CASSPVGAASNTEAFF.

The CDR3 is CASRLLGDGRYEQYF. The CDR3 DNA reads TGTGCCAGCAGGCTTCTCGGGGACGGGCGCTACGAGCAGTACTTC. The chain recombines TRBV2 with TRBJ2-5; D possibly matches TRBD1 or TRBD2 (5 bases each). The DNA end lines up better with TRBJ2-7; the J call may be wrong. Looked up from germline, CDR1 is SNHLY and CDR2 is FYNNEI. This CDR3 contains 15 residues.

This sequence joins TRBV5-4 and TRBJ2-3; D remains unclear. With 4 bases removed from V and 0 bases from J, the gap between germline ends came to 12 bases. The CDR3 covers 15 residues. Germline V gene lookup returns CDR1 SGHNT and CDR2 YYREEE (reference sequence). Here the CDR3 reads CASSVTAGSTDTQYF. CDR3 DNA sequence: TGTGCCAGCAGCGTTACGGCAGGCAGCACAGATACGCAGTATTTT.

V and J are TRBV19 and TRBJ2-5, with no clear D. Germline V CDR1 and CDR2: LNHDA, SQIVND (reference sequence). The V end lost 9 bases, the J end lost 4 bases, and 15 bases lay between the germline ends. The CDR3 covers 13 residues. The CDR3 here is CASSLVSGETQYF. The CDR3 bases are TGTGCCAGCAGCCTAGTGTCGGGAGAGACCCAGTACTTC. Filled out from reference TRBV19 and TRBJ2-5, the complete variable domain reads DGGITQSPKYLFRKEGQNVTLSCEQNLNHDAMYWYRQDPGQGLRLIYYSQIVNDFQKGDIAEGYSVSREKKESFPLTVTSAQKNPTAFYLCASSLVSGETQYFGPGTRLLVL.

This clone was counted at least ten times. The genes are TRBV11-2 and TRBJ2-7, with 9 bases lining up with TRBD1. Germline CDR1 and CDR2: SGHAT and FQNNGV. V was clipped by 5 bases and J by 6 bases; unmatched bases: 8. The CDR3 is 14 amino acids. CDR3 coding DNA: TGTGCCAGCAGCCCCGGGACAGGGCGTTCCGAGCAGTACTTC. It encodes CASSPGTGRSEQYF.

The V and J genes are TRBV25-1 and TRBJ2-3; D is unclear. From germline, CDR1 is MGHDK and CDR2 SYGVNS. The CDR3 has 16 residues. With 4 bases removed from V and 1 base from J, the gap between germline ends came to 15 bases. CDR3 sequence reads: CASSASRPARTDTQYF. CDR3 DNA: TGTGCCAGCAGTGCATCCAGGCCGGCCCGCACAGATACGCAGTATTTT.

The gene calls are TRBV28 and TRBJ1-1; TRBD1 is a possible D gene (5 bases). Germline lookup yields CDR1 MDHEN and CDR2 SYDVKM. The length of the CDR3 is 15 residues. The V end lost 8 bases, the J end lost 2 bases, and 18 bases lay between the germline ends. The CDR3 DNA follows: TGTGCCAGCTCCCCCGGCCGGGGGGGAAACACTGAAGCTTTCTTT. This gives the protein CASSPGRGGNTEAFF.

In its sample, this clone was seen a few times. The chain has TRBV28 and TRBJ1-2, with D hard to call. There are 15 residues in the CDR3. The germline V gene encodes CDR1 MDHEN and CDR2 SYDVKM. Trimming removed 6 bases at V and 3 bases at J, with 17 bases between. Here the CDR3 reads CASSPDNAPYYGYTF. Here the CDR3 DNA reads TGTGCCAGCAGCCCAGACAACGCCCCTTACTATGGCTACACCTTC.

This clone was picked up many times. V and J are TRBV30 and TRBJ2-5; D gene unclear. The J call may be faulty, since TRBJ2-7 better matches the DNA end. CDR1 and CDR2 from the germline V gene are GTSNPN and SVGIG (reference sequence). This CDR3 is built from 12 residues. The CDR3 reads CAWSVDPIEQYF. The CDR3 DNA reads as TGTGCCTGGAGTGTGGACCCAATCGAGCAGTACTTC.

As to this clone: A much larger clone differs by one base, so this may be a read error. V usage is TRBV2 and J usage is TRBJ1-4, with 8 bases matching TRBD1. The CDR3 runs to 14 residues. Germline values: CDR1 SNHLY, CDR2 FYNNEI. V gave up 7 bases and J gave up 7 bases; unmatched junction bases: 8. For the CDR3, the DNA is TGTGCCAGCACAACGACAGGGGATGGTGAAAAACTGTTTTTT. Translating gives CASTTTGDGEKLFF.

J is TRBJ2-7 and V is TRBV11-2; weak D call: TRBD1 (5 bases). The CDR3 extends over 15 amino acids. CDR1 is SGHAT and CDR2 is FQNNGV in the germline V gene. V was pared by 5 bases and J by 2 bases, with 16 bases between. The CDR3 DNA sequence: TGTGCCAGCAGCCCGAATTACGACAGTACCTACGAGCAGTACTTC. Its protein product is CASSPNYDSTYEQYF.

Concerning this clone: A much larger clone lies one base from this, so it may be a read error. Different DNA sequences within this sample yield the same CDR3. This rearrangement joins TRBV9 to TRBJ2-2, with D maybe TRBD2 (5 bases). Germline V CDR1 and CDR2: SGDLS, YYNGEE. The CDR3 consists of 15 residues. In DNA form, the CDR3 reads TGTGCCAGCAGCGTAGTGAGGGATTCCACCGGAGAGCTGTTTTTT. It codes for CASSVVRDSTGELFF.

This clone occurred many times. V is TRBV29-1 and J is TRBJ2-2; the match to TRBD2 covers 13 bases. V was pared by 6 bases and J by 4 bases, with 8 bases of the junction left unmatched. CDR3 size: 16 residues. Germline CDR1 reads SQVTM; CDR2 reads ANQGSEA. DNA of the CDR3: TGCAGCGTCCCCAGGACTAGCGGGAGCTCCACCGGGGAGCTGTTTTTT. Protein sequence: CSVPRTSGSSTGELFF.

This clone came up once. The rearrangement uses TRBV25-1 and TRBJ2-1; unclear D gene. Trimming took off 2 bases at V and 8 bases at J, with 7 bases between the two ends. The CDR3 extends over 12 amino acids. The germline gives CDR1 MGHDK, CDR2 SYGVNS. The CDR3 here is CASSERADEQFF. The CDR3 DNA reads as TGTGCCAGCAGTGAAAGGGCGGATGAGCAGTTCTTC.

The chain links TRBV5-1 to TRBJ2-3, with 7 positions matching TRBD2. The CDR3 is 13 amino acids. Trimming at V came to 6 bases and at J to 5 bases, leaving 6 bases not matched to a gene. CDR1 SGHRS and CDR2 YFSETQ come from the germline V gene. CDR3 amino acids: CASTWGGVDTQYF. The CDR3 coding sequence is TGCGCCAGCACCTGGGGGGGTGTAGATACGCAGTATTTT. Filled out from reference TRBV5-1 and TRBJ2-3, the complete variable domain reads KAGVTQTPRYLIKTRGQQVTLSCSPISGHRSVSWYQQTPGQGLQFLFEYFSETQRNKGNFPGRFSGRQFSNSRSEMNVSTLELGDSALYLCASTWGGVDTQYFGPGTRLTVL.

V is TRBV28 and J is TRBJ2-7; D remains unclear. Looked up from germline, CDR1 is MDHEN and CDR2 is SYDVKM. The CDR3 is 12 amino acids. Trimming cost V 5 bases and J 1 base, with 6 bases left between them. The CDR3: CASSLSSYEQYF. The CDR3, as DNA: TGTGCCAGCAGTCTCTCTTCCTACGAGCAGTACTTC.

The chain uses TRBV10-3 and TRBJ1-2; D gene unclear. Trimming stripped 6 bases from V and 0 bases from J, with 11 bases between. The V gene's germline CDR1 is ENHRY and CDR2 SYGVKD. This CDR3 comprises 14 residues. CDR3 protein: CAIRREAANYGYTF. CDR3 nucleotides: TGTGCCATCAGGAGGGAGGCAGCTAACTATGGCTACACCTTC.

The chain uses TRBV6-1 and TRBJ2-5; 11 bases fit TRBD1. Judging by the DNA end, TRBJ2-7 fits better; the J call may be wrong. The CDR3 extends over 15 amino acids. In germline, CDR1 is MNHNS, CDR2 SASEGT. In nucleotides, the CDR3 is TGTGCCAGCAGTGAGAGCGGGACAGGGGGTAACGAGCAGTACTTC. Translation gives CASSESGTGGNEQYF.

The CDR3 nucleotides are TGTGCCTGGAGTGTAGGAGGGGTTCAGCCCCAGCATTTT. Residues: CAWSVGGVQPQHF. V is TRBV30 and J is TRBJ1-5; a weak D match, TRBD1 (5 bases). The CDR3 contains 13 residues. Germline CDR1 and CDR2: GTSNPN and SVGIG (reference sequence). Trimming cost V 0 bases and J 6 bases, with 9 bases left between them.

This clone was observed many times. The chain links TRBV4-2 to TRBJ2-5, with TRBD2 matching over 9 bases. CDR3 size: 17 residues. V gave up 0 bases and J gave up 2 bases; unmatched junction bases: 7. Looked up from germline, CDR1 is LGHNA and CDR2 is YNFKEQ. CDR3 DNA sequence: TGTGCCAGCAGCCAAGATGGACCTAGCGGGGCTCAAGAGACCCAGTACTTC. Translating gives CASSQDGPSGAQETQYF.

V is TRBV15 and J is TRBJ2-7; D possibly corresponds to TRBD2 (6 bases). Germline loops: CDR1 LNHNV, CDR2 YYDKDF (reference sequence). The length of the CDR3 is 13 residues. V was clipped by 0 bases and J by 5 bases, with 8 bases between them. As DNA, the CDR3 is TGTGCCACCAGCAGAGATCGGAGGGACGAGCAGTACTTC. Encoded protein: CATSRDRRDEQYF.

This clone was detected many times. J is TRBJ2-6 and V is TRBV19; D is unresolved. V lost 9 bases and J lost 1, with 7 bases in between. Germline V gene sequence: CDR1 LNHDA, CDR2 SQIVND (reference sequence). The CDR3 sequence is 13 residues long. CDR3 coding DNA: TGTGCCAGCGAGGTATCTGGGGCCAACGTCCTGACTTTC. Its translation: CASEVSGANVLTF. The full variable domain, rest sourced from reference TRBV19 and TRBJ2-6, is DGGITQSPKYLFRKEGQNVTLSCEQNLNHDAMYWYRQDPGQGLRLIYYSQIVNDFQKGDIAEGYSVSREKKESFPLTVTSAQKNPTAFYLCASEVSGANVLTFGAGSRLTVL.

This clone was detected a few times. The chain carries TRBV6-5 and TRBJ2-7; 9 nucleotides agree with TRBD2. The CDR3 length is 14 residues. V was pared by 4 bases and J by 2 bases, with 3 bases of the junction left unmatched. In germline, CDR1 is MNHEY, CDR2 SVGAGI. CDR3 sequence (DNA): TGTGCCAGCAGTTCTCTAGCGGGGACCTACGAGCAGTACTTC. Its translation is CASSSLAGTYEQYF.

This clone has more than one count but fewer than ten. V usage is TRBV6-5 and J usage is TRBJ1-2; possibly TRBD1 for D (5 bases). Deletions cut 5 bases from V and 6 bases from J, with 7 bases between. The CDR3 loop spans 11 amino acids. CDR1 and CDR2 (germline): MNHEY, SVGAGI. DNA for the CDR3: TGTGCCAGCAGTCAGGGAGATGGCTACACCTTC. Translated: CASSQGDGYTF.

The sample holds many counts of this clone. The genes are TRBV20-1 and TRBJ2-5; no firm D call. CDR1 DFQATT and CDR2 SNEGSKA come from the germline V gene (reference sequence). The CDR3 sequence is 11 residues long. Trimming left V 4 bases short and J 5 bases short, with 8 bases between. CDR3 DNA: TGCAGTGCTATTAGTATGGAGACCCAGTACTTC. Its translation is CSAISMETQYF.